This T cell receptor (beta chain) was observed in a study of cytomegalovirus exposure and HLA in healthy donors. Concerning this clone itself: Its specificity is not known.

Profiling relied on immunoSEQ multiplex PCR, and the TCRdb table lists in-frame clones only, not all of them. The sample has 300,000 to 450,000 clones; 75% to 90% are singletons. Points from the study as a whole: Most TCR sequences were seen very rarely across donors, but some public TCRs occurred in many. According to a subsequent analysis, TCR clusters identified in the first cohort showed a tendency to co-occur across the 110 or so validation repertoires. The study put 150 or so TCR beta chains on its list as cytomegalovirus-associated.

Sequenced material: PBMCs. The clonotype was recovered from a woman in her late teens or twenties in good health and CMV-seronegative.

CDR3 sequence reads: CASSYMGGRADTQYF. In DNA, the CDR3 is TGTGCCAGCAGTTACATGGGGGGAAGGGCAGATACGCAGTATTTT. The chain has TRBV6-5 and TRBJ2-3, with D maybe TRBD2 (6 bases). The CDR3 sequence is 15 residues long. V was pared by 2 bases and J by 4 bases, with 13 bases between. The germline gives CDR1 MNHEY, CDR2 SVGAGI.